The present TCR beta chain was sequenced within a study of vaccination effects on CD4 cells after COVID-19. Produced via immunoSEQ multiplex PCR; TCRdb's table is partial and in-frame only. This table has around 30,000 clones, approximately 69% appearing once. ViraFEST assay sequencing came after antigen-specific CD4+ T cells were expanded with viral peptide pools. Subsequent to a culture period of approximately 11 days, CD4+ T cells were isolated. Sometime from March through December 2020, the person acquired a SARS-CoV-2 infection that PCR confirmed. V was shortened by 2 bases and J by 4 bases, with 12 bases between the two germline ends. The CDR3 runs 15 residues. Per the germline V gene, CDR1 is SGHRS and CDR2 is YFSETQ. Relative to its sample, this clone is medium-sized (0.01 to 0.1%). No antigen is known for it.

The sequence was obtained from a human donor who had a prior SARS-CoV-2 infection. The genes are TRBV5-1 and TRBJ2-2, with D possibly TRBD1 on 5 matching bases. The sequenced sample was CD4+ T cells from PBMCs cultured with SARS-CoV-2 spike peptides, obtained before COVID-19 vaccination. Here the CDR3 reads CASSLGATGTGELFF. The CDR3, as DNA: TGCGCCAGCAGCTTAGGAGCTACAGGCACCGGGGAGCTGTTTTTT.